These 24 T cell receptor beta chains were sequenced from one sample in a study of T-cell reconstitution after alpha-beta-depleted transplantation in children listed by TCRdb under 2016. The library was produced with PCR. The listed sequencing device is Illumina HiSeq 2500. TCR library preparation used molecular barcoding, with unique molecular identifiers applied to normalize quantification of the TCRbeta repertoire. TCRdb ran its own pipeline on the public reads, namely fastp trimming at Q25 and MiXCR clone calling, and kept in-frame beta chains. Every distinct CDR3 protein forms one entry, paired with its most common genes and DNA. This sample is represented by about 70,000 distinct CDR3 sequences; approximately 11% of them were singletons. Of the sample, less than 15% falls within the top ten clones. In the paper's terms, the treatment or condition label means: allogeneic hematopoietic cell transplantation with graft depleted of TCRalphabeta T cells and CD19 B cells.

The sequences come from PBMCs, collected before TCRalphabeta/CD19-depleted stem cell transplant. Source of these receptors: a boy aged 10-17 years with acute myeloid leukemia, due to receive a stem cell transplant.

This clonotype occurred many times. This chain connects TRBV10-3 to TRBJ1-4; D uncertain. The ends were cut back, 4 bases at V and 7 bases at J, with 16 bases in the middle. Germline CDR1 ENHRY, CDR2 SYGVKD. This CDR3 spans 15 amino acids. The CDR3 bases are TGTGCCATCAGTGGGCGAGCTGAGGGCGGTGAAAAACTGTTTTTT. It codes for CAISGRAEGGEKLFF.

At least ten counts were recorded for this clonotype. The chain employs TRBV11-1 and TRBJ2-2; D is possibly TRBD1 or TRBD2 (5 bases each). Trimming left V 6 bases short and J 6 bases short, with 17 bases between. CDR1 SGHAT and CDR2 FQDESV come from the germline V gene (reference sequence). This CDR3 comprises 15 residues. CDR3 nucleotide sequence: TGTGCCAGCAGATCTCCGGGACCCTTTCCCGGGGAGCTGTTTTTT. It encodes CASRSPGPFPGELFF. Together with reference TRBV11-1 and TRBJ2-2, the CDR3 gives the full variable domain: EAEVAQSPRYKITEKSQAVAFWCDPISGHATLYWYRQILGQGPELLVQFQDESVVDDSQLPKDRFSAERLKGVDSTLKIQPAELGDSAMYLCASRSPGPFPGELFFGEGSRLTVL.

This clonotype has ten or more counts. V and J are TRBV7-2 and TRBJ2-5; perhaps TRBD1 as D (6 bases). Deletions cut 3 bases from V and 3 bases from J, with 8 bases between. Germline assignment: CDR1 SGHTA and CDR2 FQGNSA. The CDR3 has 13 residues. The CDR3: CASSFGQKETQYF. The CDR3 region has the DNA TGTGCCAGCAGCTTTGGACAGAAAGAGACCCAGTACTTC.

The table lists this clonotype with many counts. CDR3 loop: CSVLGSSGNTIYF. The CDR3 DNA reads TGCAGCGTTCTGGGAAGCTCTGGAAACACCATATATTTT. The V gene is TRBV29-1, the J gene TRBJ1-3; D is unclear. V was cut by 5 bases and J by 0 bases, with 8 bases left in between. Germline V gene data show CDR1 as SQVTM and CDR2 as ANQGSEA. The CDR3 has 13 residues.

The sample holds many counts of this clonotype. The genes are TRBV7-9 and TRBJ1-2; 7 bases line up with TRBD1. Germline lookup yields CDR1 SEHNR and CDR2 FQNEAQ (reference sequence). The CDR3 has 12 amino acids. Unmatched junction bases numbered 5, after V lost 5 bases and J lost 8 bases. The CDR3 is CASSHDRDGYTF. CDR3 nucleotides: TGTGCCAGCAGCCATGACAGGGACGGCTACACCTTC.

This clonotype was detected only a few times. The chain recombines TRBV12-2 with TRBJ2-1. TRBV12-2 is termed a pseudogene. The CDR3 covers 16 residues. The CDR3 is CASRLAEGPPYNEQFF. The CDR3 region has the DNA TGTGCAAGTCGCTTAGCGGAAGGTCCTCCCTACAATGAGCAGTTCTTC.

The genes are TRBV5-5 and TRBJ1-2; no clear D gene. CDR1 and CDR2 from the germline V gene are SGHKS and YYEKEE (reference sequence). The CDR3 sequence is 13 residues long. V lost 3 bases, J lost 12 bases, and 18 bases lay in between. CDR3 in amino acids: CASSSGDGFPNTF. As DNA, the CDR3 is TGTGCCAGCAGCTCCGGGGATGGCTTCCCGAACACCTTC.

At least ten counts were recorded for this clonotype. In nucleotides, the CDR3 is TGTGCCAGCAGCTTCCGGGACAGGGGGCGTCGACAGCCCCAGCATTTT. It encodes CASSFRDRGRRQPQHF. The V gene is TRBV5-6, the J gene TRBJ1-5; 12 bases fit TRBD1. Trimming at V came to 2 bases and at J to 7 bases, leaving 7 bases not matched to a gene. The CDR3 length is 16 residues. From germline, CDR1 is SGHDT and CDR2 YYEEEE.

This clonotype was counted at least ten times. V gene TRBV18 combines with J gene TRBJ2-1; tentatively, D is TRBD1 (6 bases). Trimming stripped 6 bases from V and 4 bases from J, with 16 bases between. Germline assignment: CDR1 KGHSH and CDR2 LQKENI. This CDR3 comprises 15 residues. CDR3 in amino acids: CASSPIRDTYNEQFF. In nucleotides, the CDR3 is TGTGCCAGCTCCCCGATCCGGGACACTTACAATGAGCAGTTCTTC.

As to this clonotype: A much larger clone is a single base away; this may be a read error. The CDR3 bases are TGTGCCAGCAGCCCCCCTAGCGGACTAGTGGGGAAAGAGACCCAGTACTTC. Translated: CASSPPSGLVGKETQYF. The V gene is TRBV11-2, the J gene TRBJ2-5; 7 nucleotides align to TRBD2. J lost 3 bases, V lost 5 bases, and 15 bases had no gene match. The CDR3 spans 17 residues. Looked up from germline, CDR1 is SGHAT and CDR2 is FQNNGV.

At least ten counts were recorded for this clonotype. The chain joins TRBV10-3 to TRBJ1-1, with D tentatively TRBD1 (5 bases). The germline V gene has CDR1 ENHRY and CDR2 SYGVKD. V lost 0 bases and J 11 bases, leaving 13 bases between the germline ends. The CDR3 length is 13 residues. The CDR3 region is CAISESGDRKAFF. In DNA form, the CDR3 reads TGTGCCATCAGTGAGTCGGGAGACAGAAAGGCTTTCTTT.

This clonotype was counted ten times or more. The chain employs TRBV7-6 and TRBJ1-4, with D maybe TRBD1 (6 bases). Trimming removed 3 bases at V and 9 bases at J, with 11 bases between. Germline assignment: CDR1 SGHVS and CDR2 FNYEAQ. The CDR3 covers 13 residues. The CDR3 nucleotides read TGTGCCAGCAGCTTGTCCGACAGGCAAAAACTGTTTTTT. The encoded protein is CASSLSDRQKLFF.

The sample holds many counts of this clonotype. The J gene is TRBJ2-7, the V gene TRBV9, with TRBD2 identical over 14 bases. The germline V gene encodes CDR1 SGDLS and CDR2 YYNGEE. The CDR3 length is 16 residues. V lost 3 bases, J lost 3 bases, and 5 bases stayed unmatched. DNA of the CDR3: TGTGCCAGCAGCGCGGGGGGACTAGCGGGGGACTACGAGCAGTACTTC. It specifies CASSAGGLAGDYEQYF. Combining the CDR3 with reference TRBV9 and TRBJ2-7 gives the whole variable domain DSGVTQTPKHLITATGQRVTLRCSPRSGDLSVYWYQQSLDQGLQFLIQYYNGEERAKGNILERFSAQQFPDLHSELNLSSLELGDSALYFCASSAGGLAGDYEQYFGPGTRLTVT.

This clonotype appeared many times. V is TRBV11-2 and J is TRBJ2-1, with TRBD2 matching over 10 bases. The CDR3 is made up of 15 amino acids. From germline, CDR1 is SGHAT and CDR2 FQNNGV. V gave up 3 bases and J gave up 7 bases; unmatched junction bases: 6. CDR3 amino acids: CASSLLAGVGNEQFF. The CDR3 bases are TGTGCCAGCAGCTTGCTAGCGGGAGTCGGGAATGAGCAGTTCTTC. The entire variable domain, with the rest obtained from reference TRBV11-2 and TRBJ2-1, is as follows: EAGVAQSPRYKIIEKRQSVAFWCNPISGHATLYWYQQILGQGPKLLIQFQNNGVVDDSQLPKDRFSAERLKGVDSTLKIQPAKLEDSAVYLCASSLLAGVGNEQFFGPGTRLTVL.

This clonotype has a count of ten or more. The rearrangement uses TRBV12-3 or TRBV12-4 and TRBJ2-1; D not certain. This CDR3 is 13 amino acids long. V was pared by 6 bases and J by 8 bases, with 14 bases between. In DNA, the CDR3 is TGTGCCAGCAGCCTTGTAGGGAACCATGAGCAGTTCTTC. Amino acid sequence: CASSLVGNHEQFF.

The rearrangement joins TRBV30 to TRBJ1-2; D is ambiguous. The length of the CDR3 is 12 residues. Trimming cost V 3 bases and J 5 bases, with 10 bases left between them. Looked up from germline, CDR1 is GTSNPN and CDR2 is SVGIG (reference sequence). The CDR3 loop reads CAWRGGWYGYTF. The CDR3 coding sequence is TGTGCCTGGAGAGGCGGGTGGTATGGCTACACCTTC.

This clonotype was recorded at least ten times. The rearrangement uses TRBV12-3 or TRBV12-4 and TRBJ1-1; D gene uncertain. The CDR3 is made up of 11 amino acids. Trimming took off 9 bases at V and 1 base at J, with 6 bases between the two ends. For the CDR3, the DNA is TGTGCCAGTACAAGGAACACTGAAGCTTTCTTT. As protein: CASTRNTEAFF.

This clonotype was seen ten or more times. The chain joins TRBV5-1 to TRBJ1-1; D gene ambiguous. This CDR3 spans 14 amino acids. Germline-derived CDR1 and CDR2 are SGHRS and YFSETQ. V was trimmed by 0 bases and J by 2 bases, leaving 8 bases between them. The CDR3 is CASSLATANTEAFF. The CDR3, as DNA: TGCGCCAGCAGCTTGGCCACAGCTAACACTGAAGCTTTCTTT.

This clonotype came up many times. V and J are TRBV25-1 and TRBJ2-1, with D possibly being TRBD2 (6 bases). Looked up from germline, CDR1 is MGHDK and CDR2 is SYGVNS. The CDR3 consists of 15 residues. V was cut by 4 bases and J by 4 bases, with 14 bases left in between. The CDR3 DNA reads TGTGCCAGCAGTGCACCGGGACTCCAATACAATGAGCAGTTCTTC. It codes for CASSAPGLQYNEQFF.

This clonotype was seen a few times. The chain carries TRBV10-1 and TRBJ2-7; tentative D call: TRBD2 (5 bases). The CDR3 contains 12 residues. CDR1 and CDR2 (germline): WNHNN, SYGVQD (reference sequence). Trimming shortened V by 10 bases and J by 0 bases, and 10 bases separated the two germline ends. CDR3 loop: CAIGRDSYEQYF. CDR3 nucleotide sequence: TGCGCCATAGGACGGGACTCCTACGAGCAGTACTTC.

On this clonotype: Since a much larger clone is just one base distant, this may be a read error. The V call is TRBV20-1, the J call TRBJ2-7, with D tentatively TRBD1 (5 bases). CDR1 and CDR2 (germline): DFQATT, SNEGSKA (reference sequence). There are 13 residues in the CDR3. The germline V and J ends were trimmed by 8 bases and 2 bases, with 16 bases remaining between them. The CDR3 bases are TGCAGTTCTATGGGGCCAGGGACCTACGAGCAGTACTTC. As protein: CSSMGPGTYEQYF.

Ten or more counts support this clonotype. The CDR3, as DNA: TGCAGTGCTGGGGGCCGACTAGCGGGCGCTGCAAATGAGCAGTTCTTC. Residues: CSAGGRLAGAANEQFF. The chain carries TRBV20-1 and TRBJ2-1; 10 bases are shared with TRBD2. The CDR3 has 16 amino acids. Losses at the gene ends were 5 bases for V and 7 bases for J; bases not matched to a gene: 14. Germline lookup yields CDR1 DFQATT and CDR2 SNEGSKA (reference sequence).

This clonotype was counted many times. This chain joins TRBV5-5 and TRBJ1-5, with 11 bases fitting TRBD1. CDR1 SGHKS and CDR2 YYEKEE come from the germline V gene (reference sequence). This CDR3 is built from 15 residues. The ends lost 5 bases at V and 9 bases at J; junction bases unmatched: 10. The chain's CDR3 is CASRPGQGAHWPQHF. The DNA of the CDR3 is TGTGCCAGCAGACCAGGACAGGGGGCACATTGGCCCCAGCATTTT. Combining the CDR3 with reference TRBV5-5 and TRBJ1-5 gives the whole variable domain DAGVTQSPTHLIKTRGQQVTLRCSPISGHKSVSWYQQVLGQGPQFIFQYYEKEERGRGNFPDRFSARQFPNYSSELNVNALLLGDSALYLCASRPGQGAHWPQHFGDGTRLSIL.

This clonotype was counted at least ten times. V usage is TRBV20-1 and J usage is TRBJ2-3; 8 bases align to TRBD1. The CDR3 consists of 17 residues. V shed 0 bases, J shed 1 base, and the junction held 9 bases outside the gene matches. From germline, CDR1 is DFQATT and CDR2 SNEGSKA (reference sequence). DNA of the CDR3: TGCAGTGCTAGAGATCGTTACCCGGGACAGGGCACAGATACGCAGTATTTT. This encodes CSARDRYPGQGTDTQYF.